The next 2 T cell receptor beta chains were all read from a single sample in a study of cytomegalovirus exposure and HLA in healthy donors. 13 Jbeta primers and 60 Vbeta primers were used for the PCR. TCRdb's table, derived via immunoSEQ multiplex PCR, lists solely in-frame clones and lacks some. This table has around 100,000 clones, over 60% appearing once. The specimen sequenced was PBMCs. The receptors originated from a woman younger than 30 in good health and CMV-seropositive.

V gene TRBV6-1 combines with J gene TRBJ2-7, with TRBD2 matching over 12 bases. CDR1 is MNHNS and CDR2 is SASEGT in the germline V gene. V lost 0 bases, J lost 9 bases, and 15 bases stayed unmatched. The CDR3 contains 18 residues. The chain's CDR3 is CASSEALGLAGFPSAQYF. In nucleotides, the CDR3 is TGTGCCAGCAGTGAAGCATTGGGACTAGCGGGCTTCCCATCCGCGCAGTACTTC.

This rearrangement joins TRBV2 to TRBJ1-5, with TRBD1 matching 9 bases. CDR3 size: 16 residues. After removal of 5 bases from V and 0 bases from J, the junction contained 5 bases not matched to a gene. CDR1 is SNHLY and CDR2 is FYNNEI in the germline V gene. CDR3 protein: CASSMTGGYSNQPQHF. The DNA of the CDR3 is TGTGCCAGCAGTATGACAGGGGGTTATAGCAATCAGCCCCAGCATTTT.